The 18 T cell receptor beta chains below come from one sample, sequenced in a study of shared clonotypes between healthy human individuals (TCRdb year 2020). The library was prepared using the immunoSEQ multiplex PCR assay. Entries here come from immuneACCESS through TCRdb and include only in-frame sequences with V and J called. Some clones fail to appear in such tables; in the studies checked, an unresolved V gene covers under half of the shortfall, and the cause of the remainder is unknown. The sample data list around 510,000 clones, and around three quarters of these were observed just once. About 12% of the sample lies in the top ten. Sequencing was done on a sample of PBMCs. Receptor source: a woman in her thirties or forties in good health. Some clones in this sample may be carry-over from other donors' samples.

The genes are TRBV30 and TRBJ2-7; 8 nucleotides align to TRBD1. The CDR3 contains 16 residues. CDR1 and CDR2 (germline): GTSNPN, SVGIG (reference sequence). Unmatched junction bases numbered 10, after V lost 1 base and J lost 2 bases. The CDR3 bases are TGTGCCTGGAGTGACCCCCACAGGGGGGCGACCTACGAGCAGTACTTC. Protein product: CAWSDPHRGATYEQYF.

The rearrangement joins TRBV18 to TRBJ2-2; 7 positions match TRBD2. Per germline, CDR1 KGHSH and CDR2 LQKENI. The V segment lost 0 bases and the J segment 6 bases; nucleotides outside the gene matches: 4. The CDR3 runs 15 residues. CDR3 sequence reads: CASSPPQLAPGELFF. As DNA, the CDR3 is TGTGCCAGCTCACCACCCCAACTAGCGCCCGGGGAGCTGTTTTTT.

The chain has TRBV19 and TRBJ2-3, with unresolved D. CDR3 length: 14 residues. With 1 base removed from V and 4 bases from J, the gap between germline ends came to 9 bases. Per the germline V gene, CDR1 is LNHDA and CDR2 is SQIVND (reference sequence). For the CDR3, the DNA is TGTGCCAGTAGTATAGTCACGGATTCAGATACGCAGTATTTT. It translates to CASSIVTDSDTQYF.

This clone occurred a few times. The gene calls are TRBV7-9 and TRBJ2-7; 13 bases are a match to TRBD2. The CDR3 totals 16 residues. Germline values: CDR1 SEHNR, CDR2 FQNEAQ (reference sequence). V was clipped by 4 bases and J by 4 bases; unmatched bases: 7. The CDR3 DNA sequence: TGTGCCAGCAGCTCCCCACGACTAGCGGGAGGTTACGAGCAGTACTTC. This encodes CASSSPRLAGGYEQYF.

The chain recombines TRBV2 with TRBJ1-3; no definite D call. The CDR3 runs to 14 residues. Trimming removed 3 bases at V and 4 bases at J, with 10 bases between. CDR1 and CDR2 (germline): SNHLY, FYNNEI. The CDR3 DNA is TGTGCCAGCAGTGAGATGAGGCCAGGAAACACCATATATTTT. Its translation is CASSEMRPGNTIYF.

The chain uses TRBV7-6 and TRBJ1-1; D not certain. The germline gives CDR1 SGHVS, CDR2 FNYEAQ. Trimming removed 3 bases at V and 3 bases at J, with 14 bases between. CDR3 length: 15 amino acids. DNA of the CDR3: TGTGCCAGCAGCTTTCGCCCGTGGGAGGACACTGAAGCTTTCTTT. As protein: CASSFRPWEDTEAFF.

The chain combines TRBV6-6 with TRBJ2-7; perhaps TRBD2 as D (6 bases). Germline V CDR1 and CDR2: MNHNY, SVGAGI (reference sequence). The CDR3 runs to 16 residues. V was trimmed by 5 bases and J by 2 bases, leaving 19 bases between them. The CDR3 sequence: CASSQGVPGLPYEQYF. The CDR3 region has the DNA TGTGCCAGCAGTCAAGGGGTGCCGGGACTCCCCTACGAGCAGTACTTC.

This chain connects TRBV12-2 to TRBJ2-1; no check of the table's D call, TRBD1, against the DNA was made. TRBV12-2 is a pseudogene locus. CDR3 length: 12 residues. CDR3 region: CASRLQGVEQFF. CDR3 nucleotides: TGTGCAAGTCGCTTACAGGGGGTTGAGCAGTTCTTC.

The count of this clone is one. CDR3 loop: CATALDSSYEQYF. In DNA, the CDR3 is TGTGCCACTGCCTTGGACAGTTCCTACGAGCAGTACTTC. The chain carries TRBV6-5 and TRBJ2-7; possibly TRBD1 for D (6 bases). The V and J ends lost 10 bases and 1 base respectively, with 14 bases between them. The CDR3 has 13 residues. Germline V gene lookup returns CDR1 MNHEY and CDR2 SVGAGI.

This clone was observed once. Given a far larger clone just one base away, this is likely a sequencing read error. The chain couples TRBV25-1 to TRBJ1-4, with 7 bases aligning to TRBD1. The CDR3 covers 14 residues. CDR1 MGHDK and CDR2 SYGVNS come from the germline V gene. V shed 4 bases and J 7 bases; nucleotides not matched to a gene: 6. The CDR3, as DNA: TGTGCCAGCAGTGGGACAGGAATCGGTGAAAAACTGTTTTTT. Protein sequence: CASSGTGIGEKLFF.

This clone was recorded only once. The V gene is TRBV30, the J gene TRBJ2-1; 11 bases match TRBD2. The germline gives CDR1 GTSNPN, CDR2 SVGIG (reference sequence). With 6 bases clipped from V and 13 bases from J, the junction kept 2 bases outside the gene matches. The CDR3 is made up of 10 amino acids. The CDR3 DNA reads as TGTGCCTGTAGCGGGAGGGCCCAGTTCTTC. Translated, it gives CACSGRAQFF.

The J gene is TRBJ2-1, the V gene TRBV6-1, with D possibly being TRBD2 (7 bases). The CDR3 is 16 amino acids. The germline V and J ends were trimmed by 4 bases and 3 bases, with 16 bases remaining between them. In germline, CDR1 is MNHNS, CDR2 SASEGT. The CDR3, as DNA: TGTGCCAGCAGTGCGGTTGGAGGGGGGGACTACAATGAGCAGTTCTTC. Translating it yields CASSAVGGGDYNEQFF.

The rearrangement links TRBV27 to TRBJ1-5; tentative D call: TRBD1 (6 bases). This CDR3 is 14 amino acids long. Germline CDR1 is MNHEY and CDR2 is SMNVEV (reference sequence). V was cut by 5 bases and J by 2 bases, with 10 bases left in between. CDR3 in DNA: TGTGCCAGCAGTCACAACAGGGGCAATCAGCCCCAGCATTTT. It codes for CASSHNRGNQPQHF.

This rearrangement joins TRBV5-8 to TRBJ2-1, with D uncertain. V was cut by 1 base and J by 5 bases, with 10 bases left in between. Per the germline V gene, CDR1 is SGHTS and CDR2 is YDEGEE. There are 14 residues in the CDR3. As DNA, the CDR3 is TGTGCCAGCAGCTTGCAGGTTTCCAACAATGAGCAGTTCTTC. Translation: CASSLQVSNNEQFF.

CDR3 amino acids: CASSEVFDPTGKGYTF. As DNA, the CDR3 is TGTGCCAGCAGTGAAGTTTTTGATCCTACAGGGAAAGGCTACACCTTC. The genes are TRBV2 and TRBJ1-2; TRBD1 might be the D (6 bases). V lost 1 base and J 8 bases, leaving 20 bases between the germline ends. CDR3 length: 16 residues. Looked up from germline, CDR1 is SNHLY and CDR2 is FYNNEI.

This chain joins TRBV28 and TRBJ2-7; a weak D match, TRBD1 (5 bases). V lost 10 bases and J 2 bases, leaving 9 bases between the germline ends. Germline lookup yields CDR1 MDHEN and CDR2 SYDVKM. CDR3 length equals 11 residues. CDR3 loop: CATDSAYEQYF. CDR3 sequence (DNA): TGTGCCACCGACAGTGCCTACGAGCAGTACTTC.

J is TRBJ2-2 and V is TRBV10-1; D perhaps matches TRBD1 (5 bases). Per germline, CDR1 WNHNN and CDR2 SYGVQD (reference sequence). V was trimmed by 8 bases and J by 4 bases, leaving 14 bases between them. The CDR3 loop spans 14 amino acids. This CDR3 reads CASQGHLTTGELFF. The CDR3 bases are TGCGCCAGCCAAGGACACCTCACCACCGGGGAGCTGTTTTTT.

The CDR3 DNA reads as TGTGCCAGCAGCCCCATGGGCGAGTCCTACGAGCAGTACTTC. Residues: CASSPMGESYEQYF. The chain uses TRBV7-9 and TRBJ2-7, with D hard to call. The CDR3 sequence is 14 residues long. V lost 5 bases and J lost 1, with 12 bases in between. The germline V gene encodes CDR1 SEHNR and CDR2 FQNEAQ (reference sequence).